Below, one T cell receptor (beta chain) is given with its context. Its antigen is unknown. This sample was taken from a study of response to subunit inactivated influenza vaccine. Study-wide findings and caveats: Only a handful of new T cells, the authors suggested, are recruited with each seasonal influenza vaccination.

In TCRdb, the RT-PCR reads were re-called with MiXCR into one record per CDR3 protein. Among 450,000 to 600,000 distinct CDR3 sequences listed, under 8.5% were seen once. The germline V gene encodes CDR1 DFQATT and CDR2 SNEGSKA (reference sequence). The CDR3 consists of 12 residues. Trimming cost V 4 bases and J 1 base, with 7 bases left between them. The starting material was PBMCs from blood, obtained roughly 24 months after vaccination. The receptor was isolated from a man in his fifties or sixties who received an inactivated influenza vaccine. J is TRBJ1-1 and V is TRBV20-1; D call uncertain. In DNA form, the CDR3 reads TGCAGTGCTAACAGCCCGAACACTGAAGCTTTCTTT. As protein: CSANSPNTEAFF.